The 15 T cell receptor beta chains in this list originate from one sample, sequenced in a study of T-cell memory formation after mild COVID-19. TCRdb reanalysed the 5' RACE reads using MiXCR and keeps one entry per CDR3 protein. Seen here are 200,000 to 300,000 distinct CDR3 sequences, around 17% observed once, and the top ten hold around 23%. The sequencing input was PBMCs or a T cell subset sorted from them (not recorded which). The source is a man between 18 and 35 years old who had mild COVID-19 (a few samples of this study predate the infection). Cell type and time point are not known.

This clonotype was observed a handful of times. This chain joins TRBV11-2 and TRBJ1-2; a possible D gene is TRBD1 (5 bases). Germline loops: CDR1 SGHAT, CDR2 FQNNGV. The V end lost 4 bases, the J end lost 4 bases, and 19 bases lay between the germline ends. This CDR3 is 16 amino acids long. CDR3 bases: TGTGCCAGCAGCTCTTTAGGGGCTCTAGGTTCCTATGGCTACACCTTC. This translates into CASSSLGALGSYGYTF.

Only a few counts were recorded for this clonotype. This sequence joins TRBV21-1 and TRBJ2-7; TRBD2, the table's D call, was not compared with the DNA. TRBV21-1 is termed a pseudogene. CDR3 length: 17 residues. CDR3 bases: TGTGCCAGCAGCAAGGCCGGCAGGCGAGTCCGAGGCTACGAGCAGTACTTC. Translation: CASSKAGRRVRGYEQYF.

This clonotype was counted a few times. The chain links TRBV7-8 to TRBJ2-1; no clear D. The germline V and J ends were trimmed by 4 bases and 1 base, with 11 bases remaining between them. The CDR3 is 15 amino acids. The germline V gene has CDR1 SGHVS and CDR2 FQNEAQ. CDR3 amino acids: CASSSPLGSYNEQFF. The CDR3 DNA follows: TGTGCCAGCAGCTCTCCCCTTGGTTCCTACAATGAGCAGTTCTTC.

This clonotype has a handful of counts. V and J are TRBV2 and TRBJ2-2; 7 bases align to TRBD2. CDR1 and CDR2 from the germline V gene are SNHLY and FYNNEI. V shed 8 bases, J shed 3 bases, and the junction held 9 bases outside the gene matches. The CDR3 is 15 residues long. CDR3 amino acids: CASGGLVGYTGELFF. The CDR3 DNA sequence: TGTGCCAGCGGAGGACTAGTTGGTTACACCGGGGAGCTGTTTTTT.

The V and J genes are TRBV7-8 and TRBJ2-3, with D possibly being TRBD2 (6 bases). Trimming removed 5 bases at V and 2 bases at J, with 14 bases between. Germline V gives CDR1 SGHVS, CDR2 FQNEAQ. The CDR3 is 15 residues long. The CDR3 protein is CASSPPWGDTDTQYF. CDR3 DNA sequence: TGTGCCAGCAGCCCGCCTTGGGGGGACACAGATACGCAGTATTTT.

There are a few counts of this clonotype. The chain uses TRBV7-2 and TRBJ2-3; possibly TRBD1 or TRBD2 for D (6 bases each). CDR1 and CDR2 (germline): SGHTA, FQGNSA. V lost 1 base and J lost 5, with 13 bases in between. This CDR3 contains 15 residues. CDR3 loop: CASSLGGGPGDTQYF. CDR3 coding DNA: TGTGCCAGCAGCTTAGGTGGGGGGCCCGGAGATACGCAGTATTTT.

The chain uses TRBV5-6 and TRBJ2-7; 10 nucleotides match TRBD1. This CDR3 comprises 15 residues. CDR1 is SGHDT and CDR2 is YYEEEE in the germline V gene. V was clipped by 4 bases and J by 4 bases; unmatched bases: 8. CDR3 DNA sequence: TGTGCCAGCAGCACGCCCCGGGACAGGGGTTACGAGCAGTACGTC. Protein sequence: CASSTPRDRGYEQYV.

The chain carries TRBV7-2 and TRBJ2-7; 8 nucleotides align to TRBD2. The germline gives CDR1 SGHTA, CDR2 FQGNSA. The V and J ends lost 4 bases and 6 bases, in that order; junction bases with no gene match: 11. This CDR3 is 15 amino acids long. CDR3 coding DNA: TGTGCCAGCAGCTCCGATTTTAGCGGGGTTGGCGAGCAGTACTTC. It encodes CASSSDFSGVGEQYF.

This clonotype was picked up a small number of times. The genes are TRBV3-1 and TRBJ2-5, with 10 bases fitting TRBD2. CDR1 LGHDT and CDR2 YNNKEL come from the germline V gene (reference sequence). This CDR3 has 17 residues. The V gene end was trimmed by 0 bases and the J gene end by 3 bases; junction bases not matched to a gene: 7. CDR3 residues: CASSQDASGGLEETQYF. The CDR3 bases are TGTGCCAGCAGCCAAGATGCTAGCGGGGGATTGGAAGAGACCCAGTACTTC.

This clonotype was counted between two and nine times. The rearrangement joins TRBV20-1 to TRBJ1-1, with no clear D. V was cut by 4 bases and J by 4 bases, with 10 bases left in between. The CDR3 runs to 12 residues. Germline CDR1 reads DFQATT; CDR2 reads SNEGSKA (reference sequence). The CDR3 DNA sequence: TGCAGTGCTAACCTTTGGCCCACTGAAGCTTTCTTT. Its protein product is CSANLWPTEAFF.

This chain links TRBV9 with TRBJ1-3; D gene uncertain. CDR3 length equals 11 residues. V lost 7 bases and J lost 5, with 7 bases in between. Per the germline V gene, CDR1 is SGDLS and CDR2 is YYNGEE. The CDR3 bases are TGTGCCAGCGGGTTGCGAAACACCATATATTTT. This translates into CASGLRNTIYF.

In this sample, this clonotype turned up once. The chain recombines TRBV20-1 with TRBJ2-3, with a weak D call TRBD1 (5 bases). The CDR3 length is 16 residues. Looked up from germline, CDR1 is DFQATT and CDR2 is SNEGSKA (reference sequence). Trimming took off 0 bases at V and 4 bases at J, with 17 bases between the two ends. The CDR3 DNA reads as TGCAGTGCTAGAGATCTGACAGAAGGGTTCCCAGATACGCAGTATTTT. This sequence encodes CSARDLTEGFPDTQYF.

This chain uses TRBV9 with TRBJ2-2, with 9 bases identical to TRBD2. The trim removed 5 bases at V and 1 base at J, leaving 0 bases unmatched. There are 14 residues in the CDR3. From germline, CDR1 is SGDLS and CDR2 YYNGEE. The CDR3 DNA follows: TGTGCCAGCAGACTAGCGGGGAACACCGGGGAGCTGTTTTTT. Encoded protein: CASRLAGNTGELFF.

The chain uses TRBV5-1 and TRBJ1-1, with 9 bases fitting TRBD1. This CDR3 region has 15 residues. Germline trimming cut 4 bases from V and 5 bases from J; bases unmatched to any gene: 9. Per the germline V gene, CDR1 is SGHRS and CDR2 is YFSETQ. This chain's CDR3 is CASSLQGAGSTEAFF. CDR3 coding DNA: TGCGCCAGCAGCCTACAGGGGGCCGGGAGTACTGAAGCTTTCTTT.

The sample holds many counts of this clonotype. The J gene is TRBJ2-1, the V gene TRBV6-2 or TRBV6-3; no reliable D call. The CDR3 length is 13 residues. The germline V gene encodes CDR1 MNHEY and CDR2 SVGEGT. V was shortened by 7 bases and J by 6 bases, with 13 bases between the two germline ends. The CDR3 DNA reads TGTGCCAGCACCTACGGGTTGTTCAATGAGCAGTTCTTC. This translates into CASTYGLFNEQFF.